This T cell receptor beta chain emerged from a study of regulatory T cells in long-lasting Graves disease listed by TCRdb under 2021. Notes on the research overall: To count as having persistent Graves' disease, a patient had to have received antithyroid drug treatment for over 5 years with TSH receptor autoantibodies remaining persistently positive. Persistent Graves' disease patients were compared with newly diagnosed Graves' disease patients by peripheral blood TCR sequencing and RNA sequencing. The study was registered as a clinical trial and conducted in China. A total of around 35 samples were covered by TCR sequencing, comprising roughly 13 persistent and around 20 newly diagnosed Graves' disease patients. On average, persistent Graves' disease patients in the clinical cohort had been on antithyroid drugs for around 9.5 years.

What the authors observed across the whole study: TRBV28, TRBJ1-2 and TRBJ2-5 were preferentially used in persistent disease, while TRBV20-1 and TRBJ2-1 were favored in newly diagnosed disease. Only the TCR beta chain was sequenced and analyzed. Patients with persistent disease shared more public clonotypes (around 3,000) than newly diagnosed patients did (about 1,000). Compared with newly diagnosed patients, patients with persistent Graves' disease had lower TCR Shannon entropy and fewer highly expanded clones, which suggests clonal expansion. The study examined only peripheral blood because the primary lesion, thyroid tissue, could not be accessed. The small sample size was acknowledged by the authors as a limitation that may reduce accuracy.

From a lookup of the germline V gene (reference sequence), CDR1 and CDR2 are LNHNV and YYDKDF. Including the terminal cysteine and phenylalanine, the CDR3 comprises 23 residues. The retained sequence is limited to the CDR3, 69 bases, with the frame set at the first base. The V and J ends are trimmed by 2 bases and 3 bases, leaving 36 bases between them. In regard to this clonotype: Its antigen is not yet known. One base away there is no much larger clone; base qualities are not given.

Libraries were constructed by multiplex PCR. The run used an Illumina HiSeq 4000. CDR3 regions were amplified by Arm-PCR with iRepertoire HTBI primers to construct TCR beta libraries. Before sequencing, the PCR products underwent gel purification. Turning to the authors' computational methods: Across samples, about 63 TRBV and around 15 TRBJ segments were identified and used for gene usage analysis of CDR3 amino acid clonotypes. COPE and FqMerger were used to merge filtered high-quality paired reads into contigs. Contigs were aligned with BLAST to IMGT TRBV, TRBD and TRBJ reference genes, and CDR3 was defined per IMGT. Highly expanded clones were defined as clonotypes with a frequency above 0.1%. Shannon entropy was used to measure repertoire diversity, and the Gini coefficient was used to measure V-J evenness. Clonotypes shared by more than one individual were considered public. The public sequencing data were trimmed at Q25 with fastp and processed into clonotypes with MiXCR by TCRdb, which kept only in-frame beta chains. Rows are combined by CDR3 protein, so each entry shows the most common genes and DNA. The V and J calls reflect TCRdb's pipeline rather than the authors' work. Counted in this sample were around 400,000 distinct CDR3 sequences; 20% to 25% of them appeared once. Of the sample, about a quarter falls within the top ten clones.

The sample's time point, from its label and the paper: persistent/refractory GD, antithyroid drugs over 5 years with positive TRAb. For both TCR sequencing and RNA sequencing, RNA was extracted from PBMCs in TRIzol. The diagnosis of Graves' disease was made according to American Thyroid Association guidelines. Patients for the study were recruited at an endocrinology department in Xi'an, China. From each patient, around 9 milliliters of peripheral blood was collected into an EDTA anticoagulant tube. Ficoll Paque Plus density gradient separation was used to isolate PBMCs, and no further T cell sorting was performed. RNA quality was checked with an Agilent 2100 Bioanalyzer and agarose gel, and concentration with a NanoDrop 2000.

The chain joins TRBV15 to TRBJ2-3; TRBD2 is a possible D gene, resting on 5 matching bases. The specimen was peripheral blood mononuclear cells (PBMCs), collected when the disease was refractory, from a patient treated with antithyroid drugs. This clonotype originated in a female donor with Graves disease. The bases read TGTGCCACCAGCAGACAACCAGACGGCATGGCTAGCCGTGTTATTCCGGGGACAGATACGCAGTATTTT. This is translated as CATSRQPDGMASRVIPGTDTQYF.